This T cell receptor beta chain was recorded in a study of CD8+CD57+ T cells in acquired aplastic anemia. Template material for TCR beta VDJ and CDR3 profiling consisted of genomic DNA. MiXCR, applied by TCRdb to the reads, yields one record per CDR3 protein. The sample has 180,000 or so distinct CDR3 sequences, less than 60% seen once. This clonotype was counted at least ten times. Patients selected for sequencing had displayed CD8+CD57+ cell expansion by flow cytometry. The CDR3 is 15 residues long. The V end lost 4 bases, the J end lost 0 bases, and 10 bases lay between the germline ends. The V gene's germline CDR1 is SGHRS and CDR2 YFSETQ.

J is TRBJ1-4 and V is TRBV5-1; tentative D call: TRBD1 (6 bases). This receptor was identified in a human donor with aplastic anemia. Material: sorted CD4+, CD8+, or CD8+CD57+ T cells (not recorded which) from PBMCs. The CDR3 coding sequence is TGCGCCAGCAGCATCAGGGGTGCAACTAATGAAAAACTGTTTTTT. This codes for CASSIRGATNEKLFF.